This T cell receptor (beta chain) was sequenced for a study of shared clonotypes between healthy human individuals. Assay: immunoSEQ multiplex PCR; the TCRdb copy retains only in-frame clones and omits some. The table records 2,500,000 or so clones, around 93% of them present only once. The ends were cut back, 6 bases at V and 2 bases at J, with 20 bases in the middle. CDR3 length: 17 residues. CDR1 MGHDK and CDR2 SYGVNS come from the germline V gene. The sequenced sample consisted of naive CD4+ T cells from PBMCs. Stated subset: CD45RA+ positively selected. The chain is built from TRBV25-1 and TRBJ2-1, with D tentatively TRBD2 (7 bases). The receptor comes from a man aged 18 to 35 in good health. Some clones in this sample may be carry-over from other donors' samples. The CDR3 region has the DNA TGTGCCAGCAGACCATCTGGAAGCGGGACAACCTACAATGAGCAGTTCTTC. Amino acid sequence: CASRPSGSGTTYNEQFF.